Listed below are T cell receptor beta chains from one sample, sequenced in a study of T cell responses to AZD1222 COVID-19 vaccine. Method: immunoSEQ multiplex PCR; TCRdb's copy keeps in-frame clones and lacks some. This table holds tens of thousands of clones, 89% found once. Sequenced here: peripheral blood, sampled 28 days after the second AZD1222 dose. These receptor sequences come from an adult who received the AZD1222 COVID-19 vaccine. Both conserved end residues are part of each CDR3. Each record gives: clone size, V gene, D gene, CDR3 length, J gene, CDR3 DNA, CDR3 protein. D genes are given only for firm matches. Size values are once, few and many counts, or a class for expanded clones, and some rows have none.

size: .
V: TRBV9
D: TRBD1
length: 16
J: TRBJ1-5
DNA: TGTGCCAGCAGCCCGGGGCAGGGGGCAAGCAATCAGCCCCAGCATTTT
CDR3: CASSPGQGASNQPQHF

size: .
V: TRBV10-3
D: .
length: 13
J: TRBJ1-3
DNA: TGTGCCATCAGTGGGGCAACTGGAAACACCATATATTTT
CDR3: CAISGATGNTIYF

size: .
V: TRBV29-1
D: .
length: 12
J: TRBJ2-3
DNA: TGCAGCGTTGAAGACGGGACAGATACGCAGTATTTT
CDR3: CSVEDGTDTQYF

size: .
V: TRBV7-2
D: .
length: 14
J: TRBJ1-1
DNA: TGTGCCAGCAGACGGGGGCCCTCGGGCACTGAAGCTTTCTTT
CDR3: CASRRGPSGTEAFF

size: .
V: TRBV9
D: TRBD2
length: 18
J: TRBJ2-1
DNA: TGTGCCAGCAGCTTGGGACTAGCGGGAGTCGGCTCCTACAATGAGCAGTTCTTC
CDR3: CASSLGLAGVGSYNEQFF

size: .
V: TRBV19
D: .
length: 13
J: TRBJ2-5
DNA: TGTGCCAGTAGTATCAGGGGATTCGAGACCCAGTACTTC
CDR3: CASSIRGFETQYF

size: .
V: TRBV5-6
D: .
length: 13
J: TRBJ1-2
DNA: TGTGCCAGCAGCTTGGGCAGGGCGGGTGGCTACACCTTC
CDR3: CASSLGRAGGYTF

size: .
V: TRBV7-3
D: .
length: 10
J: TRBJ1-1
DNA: TGTGCCAGCAGCTTAACTGAAGCTTTCTTT
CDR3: CASSLTEAFF

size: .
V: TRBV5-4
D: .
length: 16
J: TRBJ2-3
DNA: TGTGCCAGCAGCTACGGGGCGGGGCCCGCGACAGATACGCAGTATTTT
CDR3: CASSYGAGPATDTQYF

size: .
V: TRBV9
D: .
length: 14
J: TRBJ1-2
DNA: TGTGCCAGCAGCGATGGAGGCACGGCCTATGGCTACACCTTC
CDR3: CASSDGGTAYGYTF

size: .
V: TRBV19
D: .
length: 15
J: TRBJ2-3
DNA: TGTGCCAGTAGTATTTTAGCGACTAGCACAGATACGCAGTATTTT
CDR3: CASSILATSTDTQYF

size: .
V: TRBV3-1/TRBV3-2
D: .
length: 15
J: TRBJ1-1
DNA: TGTGCCAGCAGCCCGAGACAGCAGACGAACACTGAAGCTTTCTTT
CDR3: CASSPRQQTNTEAFF

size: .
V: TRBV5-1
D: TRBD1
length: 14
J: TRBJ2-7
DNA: TGCGCCAGCAGCGGGGGACAGTCTTTTAACGAGCAGTACTTC
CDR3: CASSGGQSFNEQYF

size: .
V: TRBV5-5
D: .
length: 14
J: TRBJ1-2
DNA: TGTGCCAGCAGTCTCCAGACCTCGGGCTATGGCTACACCTTC
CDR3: CASSLQTSGYGYTF

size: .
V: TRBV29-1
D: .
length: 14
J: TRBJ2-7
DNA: TGCAGCGTTGAAGCGCCCGGTCGGTCCTACGAGCAGTACTTC
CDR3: CSVEAPGRSYEQYF

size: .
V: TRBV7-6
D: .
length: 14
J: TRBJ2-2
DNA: TGTGCCAGCAGCTTAAGTAGGGTCACCGGGGAGCTGTTTTTT
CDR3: CASSLSRVTGELFF

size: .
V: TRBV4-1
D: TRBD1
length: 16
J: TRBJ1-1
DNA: TGCGCCAGCATCTTAAAGGGGGCTGGGGGCACTAATGAAGCTTTCTTT
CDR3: CASILKGAGGTNEAFF

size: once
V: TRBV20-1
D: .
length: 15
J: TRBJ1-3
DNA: TGCAGTGCTAGTAATCCCAGGGGCTCTGGAAACACCATATATTTT
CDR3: CSASNPRGSGNTIYF